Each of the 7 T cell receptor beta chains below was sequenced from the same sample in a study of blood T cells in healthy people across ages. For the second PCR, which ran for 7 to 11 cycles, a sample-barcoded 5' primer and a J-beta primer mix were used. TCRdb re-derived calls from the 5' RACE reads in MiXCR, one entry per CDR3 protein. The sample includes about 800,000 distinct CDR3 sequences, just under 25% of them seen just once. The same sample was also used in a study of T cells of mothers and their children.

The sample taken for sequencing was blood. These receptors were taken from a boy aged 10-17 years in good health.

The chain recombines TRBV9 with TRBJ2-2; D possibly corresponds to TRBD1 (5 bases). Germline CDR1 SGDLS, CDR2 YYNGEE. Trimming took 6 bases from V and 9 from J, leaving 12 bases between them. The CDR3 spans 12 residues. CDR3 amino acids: CASKGDSRELFF. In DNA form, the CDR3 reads TGTGCCAGCAAGGGTGACAGCAGGGAGCTGTTTTTT.

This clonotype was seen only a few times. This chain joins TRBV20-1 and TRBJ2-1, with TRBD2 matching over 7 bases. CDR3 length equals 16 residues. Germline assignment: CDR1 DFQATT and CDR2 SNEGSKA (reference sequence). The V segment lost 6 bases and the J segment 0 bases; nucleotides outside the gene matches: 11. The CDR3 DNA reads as TGCAGTGCCAGTCCAGCGGGAAGGAGCTCCTACAATGAGCAGTTCTTC. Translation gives CSASPAGRSSYNEQFF.

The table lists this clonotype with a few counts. In DNA form, the CDR3 reads TGTGCCAGCTCCCAAACGGACAGGACCTCCTACGAGCAGTACTTC. It codes for CASSQTDRTSYEQYF. This chain joins TRBV18 and TRBJ2-5; 7 positions agree with TRBD1. The DNA end is more similar to TRBJ2-7, so the J call may be wrong. Looked up from germline, CDR1 is KGHSH and CDR2 is LQKENI. There are 15 residues in the CDR3.

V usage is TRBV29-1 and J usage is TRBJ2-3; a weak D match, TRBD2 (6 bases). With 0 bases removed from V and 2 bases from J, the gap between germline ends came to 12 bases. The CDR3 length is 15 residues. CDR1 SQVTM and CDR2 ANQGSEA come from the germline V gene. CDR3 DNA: TGCAGCGTTGAAGATTTGGGCGGGGTCACAGATACGCAGTATTTT. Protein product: CSVEDLGGVTDTQYF.

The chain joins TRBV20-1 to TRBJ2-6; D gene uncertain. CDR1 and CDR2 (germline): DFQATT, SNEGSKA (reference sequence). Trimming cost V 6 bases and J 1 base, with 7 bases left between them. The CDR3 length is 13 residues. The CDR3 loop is CSAPASGANVLTF. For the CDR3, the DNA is TGCAGTGCCCCTGCGTCTGGGGCCAACGTCCTGACTTTC.

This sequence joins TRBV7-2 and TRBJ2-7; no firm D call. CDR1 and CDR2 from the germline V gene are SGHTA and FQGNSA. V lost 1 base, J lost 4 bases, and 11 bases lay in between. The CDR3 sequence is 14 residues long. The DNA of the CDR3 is TGTGCCAGCAGCTTAGAGGTCGGTGGTTACGAGCAGTACTTC. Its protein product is CASSLEVGGYEQYF.

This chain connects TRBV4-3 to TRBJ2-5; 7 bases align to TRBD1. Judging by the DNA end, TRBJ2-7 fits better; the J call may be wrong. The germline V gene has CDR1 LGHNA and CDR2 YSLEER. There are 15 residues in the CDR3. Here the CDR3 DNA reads TGCGCCAGCAGCCTGGAACCGGGACAGCACTACGAGCAGTACTTC. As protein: CASSLEPGQHYEQYF.